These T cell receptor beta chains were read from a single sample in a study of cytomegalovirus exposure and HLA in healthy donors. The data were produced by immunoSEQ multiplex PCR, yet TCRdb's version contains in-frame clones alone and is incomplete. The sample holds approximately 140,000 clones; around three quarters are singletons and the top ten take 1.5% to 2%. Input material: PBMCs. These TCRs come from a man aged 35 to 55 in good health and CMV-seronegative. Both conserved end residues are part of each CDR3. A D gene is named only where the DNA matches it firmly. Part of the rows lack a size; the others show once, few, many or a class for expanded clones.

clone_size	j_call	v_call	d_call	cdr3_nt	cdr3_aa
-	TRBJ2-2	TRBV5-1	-	TGCGCCAGCAGGTTGTCCGAGTACACCGGGGAGCTGTTTTTT	CASRLSEYTGELFF
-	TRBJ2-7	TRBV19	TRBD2	TGTGCCAGTAGGAAGACTAGCGTCTCCTACGAGCAGTACTTC	CASRKTSVSYEQYF
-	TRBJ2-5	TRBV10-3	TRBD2	TGTGCCATCAGGGGACTAGCCCAAGAGACCCAGTACTTC	CAIRGLAQETQYF
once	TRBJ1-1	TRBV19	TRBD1	TGTGCCAGTAGACCTACAAATACAGGGACAGGGCAAGTTACTGAAGCTTTCTTT	CASRPTNTGTGQVTEAFF
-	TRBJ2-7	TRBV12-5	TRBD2	TGTGCTAGTGGTGGGGGGACTAGCGGGAGCTACGAGCAGTACTTC	CASGGGTSGSYEQYF
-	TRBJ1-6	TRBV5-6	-	TGTGCCAGCAGCATGTCGGGCTATAATTCACCCCTCCACTTT	CASSMSGYNSPLHF
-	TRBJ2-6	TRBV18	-	TGTGCCAGCTCACCAGGGGATGGGGCCAACGGCCTGACTTTC	CASSPGDGANGLTF
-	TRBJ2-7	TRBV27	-	TGTGCCAGCTTCCGACGCGGGGACGGGCTATCCTACGAGCAGTACTTC	CASFRRGDGLSYEQYF
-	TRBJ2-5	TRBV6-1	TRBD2	TGTGCCAGCAGTGAAGGGGATTTACTAGCGGGTCTCCAAGAGACCCAGTACTTC	CASSEGDLLAGLQETQYF
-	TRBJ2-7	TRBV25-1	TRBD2	TGTGCCAGCAGTGACTGGGGGGGAAACGACGAGCAGTACTTC	CASSDWGGNDEQYF
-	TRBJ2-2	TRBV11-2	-	TGTGCCAGCAGCTTAATTCCAGGCCCGAACACCGGGGAGCTGTTTTTT	CASSLIPGPNTGELFF
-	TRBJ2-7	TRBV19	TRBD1	TGTGCCAGTAGTGCCTCCTGGCACAGGGGGTCGGGCGAGCAGTACTTC	CASSASWHRGSGEQYF
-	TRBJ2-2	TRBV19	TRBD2	TGTGCCAGTAGATCTAGCGGGGGGGAAAGCGGGGAGCTGTTTTTT	CASRSSGGESGELFF
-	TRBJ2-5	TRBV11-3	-	TGTGCCAGCAGCCTTGGAGAGGAAGAGACCCAGTACTTC	CASSLGEEETQYF
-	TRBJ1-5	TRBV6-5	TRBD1	TGTGCCAGCAGTGCCCCAGGGGGAGATTCGCCCCAGCATTTT	CASSAPGGDSPQHF
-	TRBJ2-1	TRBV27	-	TGTGCCACCGAACAGGGTAATGAGCAGTTCTTC	CATEQGNEQFF
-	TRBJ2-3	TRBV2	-	TGTGCCAGCAGTGACAGGGCGAGCACAGATACGCAGTATTTT	CASSDRASTDTQYF
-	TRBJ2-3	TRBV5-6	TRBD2	TGTGCCAGCAGCGGCGGGACTAGCCGCACAGATACGCAGTATTTT	CASSGGTSRTDTQYF
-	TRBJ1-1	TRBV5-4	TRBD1	TGTGCCAGCAACTGGGGACAGACCGAGAACACTGAAGCTTTCTTT	CASNWGQTENTEAFF
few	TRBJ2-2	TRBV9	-	TGTGCCAGCAGCGTAGTAGGGGCCACCGGGGAGCTGTTTTTT	CASSVVGATGELFF
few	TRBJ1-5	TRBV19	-	TGTGCCAGTAGTATAGGACGGGGTGGCGATCAGCCCCAGCATTTT	CASSIGRGGDQPQHF
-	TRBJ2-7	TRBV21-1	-	TGTGCCAGCAGCATTGCGGGAGGGACCTACGAGCAGTACTTC	CASSIAGGTYEQYF
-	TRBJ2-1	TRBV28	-	TGTGCCAGCAGTCCAAAGAACCGACCCTGGAGCTCCTACAATGGGCAGTTCTTC	CASSPKNRPWSSYNGQFF
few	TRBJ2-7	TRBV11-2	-	TGTGCCAGCAGCGGGGCCTTCTACGAGCAGTACTTC	CASSGAFYEQYF
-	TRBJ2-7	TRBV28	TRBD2	TGTGCCAGCACACCTCCGGGACTAGCGGGGGGGATCTACGAGCAGTACTTC	CASTPPGLAGGIYEQYF
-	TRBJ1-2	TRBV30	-	TGTGCCTGGAGTGTAAGTTTGGAGGGCTACACCTTC	CAWSVSLEGYTF
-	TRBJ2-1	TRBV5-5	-	TGTGCCAGCACCTTAAGGGGTGACACCTACAATGAGCAGTTCTTC	CASTLRGDTYNEQFF
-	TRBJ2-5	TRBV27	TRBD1	TGTGCCAGCGGGGGGACAGGGACTTTGGAGACCCAGTACTTC	CASGGTGTLETQYF
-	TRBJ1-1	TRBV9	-	TGTGCCAGCAGTATACAGAGGAACACTGAAGCTTTCTTT	CASSIQRNTEAFF
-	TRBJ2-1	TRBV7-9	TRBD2	TGTGCCAGCAGCCAAGCGGGAGGAGGCAGTGAGCAGTTCTTC	CASSQAGGGSEQFF
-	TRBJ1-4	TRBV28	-	TGTGCCAGCAGACCGGGGTCGGAAAAACTGTTTTTT	CASRPGSEKLFF
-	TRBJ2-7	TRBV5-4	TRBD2	TGTGCCAGCAGCCTCCCACTAGCGGGAGTAAGGTACGAGCAGTACTTC	CASSLPLAGVRYEQYF
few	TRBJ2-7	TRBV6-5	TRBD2	TGTGCCAGCAGTCCCGGGACTAGCGGGAGTTACGAGCAGTACTTC	CASSPGTSGSYEQYF
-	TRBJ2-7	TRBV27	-	TGTGCCAGCAGTAGCACCTACGAGCAGTACTTC	CASSSTYEQYF
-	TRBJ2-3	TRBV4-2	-	TGTGCCAGCAGCCATGCCCAGGACGGGGGGCCAGATACGCAGTATTTT	CASSHAQDGGPDTQYF
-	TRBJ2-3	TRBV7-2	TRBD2	TGTGCCAGCAGCTTAAAACAAACTAGCGGGAGGGCGAATACGCAGTATTTT	CASSLKQTSGRANTQYF
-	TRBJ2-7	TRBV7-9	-	TGTGCCAGCAGCGCACCGGGACTGGTCTACGAGCAGTACTTC	CASSAPGLVYEQYF
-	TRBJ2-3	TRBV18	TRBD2	TGTGCCAGCTCACCAGAACTAGCGGGGACAGATACGCAGTATTTT	CASSPELAGTDTQYF
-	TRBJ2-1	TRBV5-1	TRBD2	TGCGCCAGCAGCTTTGGAGTCGCGGGGGGGAGCTACAATGAGCAGTTCTTC	CASSFGVAGGSYNEQFF
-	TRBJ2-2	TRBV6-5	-	TGTGCCAGCAGTACCGGACAGAACACCGGGGAGCTGTTTTTT	CASSTGQNTGELFF
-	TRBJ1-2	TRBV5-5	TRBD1	TGTGCCAGCAGCGAAGCGGACAGGGGTGGCTACACCTTC	CASSEADRGGYTF
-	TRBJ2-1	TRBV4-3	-	TGCGCCAGCAGCCAAGAGGCCCAGGCGACCTACAATGAGCAGTTCTTC	CASSQEAQATYNEQFF
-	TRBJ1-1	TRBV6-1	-	TGTGCCAGCACCGGGTGGTGGGTGAACACTGAAGCTTTCTTT	CASTGWWVNTEAFF